The rows below give T cell receptor beta chains drawn from one sample of a study of T cell responses to AZD1222 COVID-19 vaccine. TCRdb's table, derived via immunoSEQ multiplex PCR, lists solely in-frame clones and lacks some. The repertoire holds about 140,000 clones, with roughly nine tenths as singletons. Source: peripheral blood, taken 28 days after the second AZD1222 dose. The receptors were gathered from an adult who received the AZD1222 COVID-19 vaccine. CDR3s include the opening cysteine and the closing phenylalanine or tryptophan. The order of the fields is clone size, V gene, J gene, D gene, CDR3 protein, CDR3 DNA. D genes are given only for firm matches. Expanded clones get a size class; other rows say once, few or many, or leave the size out.

once,TRBV29-1,TRBJ2-2,NA,CSVEGWGETGELFF,TGCAGCGTCGAGGGCTGGGGAGAAACCGGGGAGCTGTTTTTT
NA,TRBV7-2,TRBJ1-5,NA,CASSLVPGQKGASNQPQHF,TGTGCCAGCAGCTTAGTCCCCGGACAGAAAGGGGCGAGCAATCAGCCCCAGCATTTT
NA,TRBV18,TRBJ1-1,TRBD1,CASLPTDRVSKNTEAFF,TGTGCCAGCTTACCAACGGACAGGGTATCGAAGAACACTGAAGCTTTCTTT
NA,TRBV7-9,TRBJ1-2,NA,CASSYMSSETANYGYTF,TGTGCCAGCAGCTATATGTCCTCGGAGACAGCCAACTATGGCTACACCTTC
NA,TRBV9,TRBJ1-1,NA,CASSSLAELNTEAFF,TGTGCCAGCAGCTCATTGGCGGAACTGAACACTGAAGCTTTCTTT
NA,TRBV7-2,TRBJ1-4,NA,CAVGRSRDEKLFF,TGTGCCGTCGGACGATCTAGGGATGAAAAACTGTTTTTT
NA,TRBV7-9,TRBJ1-1,NA,CASSRLATNTEAFF,TGTGCCAGCAGCCGACTGGCCACGAACACTGAAGCTTTCTTT
once,TRBV29-1,TRBJ2-2,NA,CSVVTTGELFF,TGCAGCGTCGTAACCACCGGGGAGCTGTTTTTT
NA,TRBV18,TRBJ1-2,NA,CASSPNSPSNYGYTF,TGTGCCAGCTCACCGAACAGCCCCTCTAACTATGGCTACACCTTC
NA,TRBV7-9,TRBJ1-1,NA,CASIENTEAFF,TGTGCCAGCATTGAGAACACTGAAGCTTTCTTT
NA,TRBV24-1,TRBJ2-3,NA,CATSARKDTQYF,TGTGCCACCAGTGCGAGAAAGGATACGCAGTATTTT
NA,TRBV28,TRBJ1-6,NA,CASSKTWTENSPLHF,TGTGCCAGCAGCAAGACCTGGACAGAAAATTCACCCCTCCACTTT
once,TRBV3-1/TRBV3-2,TRBJ2-3,NA,CASSLQVNGYTDTQYF,TGTGCCAGCAGCCTCCAGGTAAACGGATACACAGATACGCAGTATTTT
NA,TRBV4-1,TRBJ1-4,TRBD1,CASTSGQGAGRGEKLFF,TGCGCCAGCACCTCAGGACAGGGGGCAGGTCGAGGTGAAAAACTGTTTTTT
NA,TRBV5-4,TRBJ1-1,NA,CASSHSLNTEAFF,TGTGCCAGCAGTCACAGTTTGAACACTGAAGCTTTCTTT
once,TRBV6-2/TRBV6-3,TRBJ1-1,NA,CASSLVRTEAFF,TGTGCCAGCAGCCTGGTAAGGACTGAAGCTTTCTTT
once,TRBV24-1,TRBJ1-2,NA,CATSDPSDGELGYTF,TGTGCCACCAGTGACCCCTCTGACGGGGAATTGGGCTACACCTTC